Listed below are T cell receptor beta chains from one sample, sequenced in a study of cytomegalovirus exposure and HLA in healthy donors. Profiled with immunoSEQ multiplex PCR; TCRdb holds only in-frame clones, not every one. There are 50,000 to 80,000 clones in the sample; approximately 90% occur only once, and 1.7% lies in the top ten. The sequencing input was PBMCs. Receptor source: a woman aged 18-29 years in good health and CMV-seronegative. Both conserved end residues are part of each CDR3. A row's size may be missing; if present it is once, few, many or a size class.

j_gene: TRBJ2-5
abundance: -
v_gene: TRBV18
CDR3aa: CASSPNKNQETQYF

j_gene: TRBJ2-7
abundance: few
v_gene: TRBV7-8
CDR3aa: CASTHDRNSYEQYF

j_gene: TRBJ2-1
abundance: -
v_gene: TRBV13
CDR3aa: CASSRNLAGEYYNEQFF

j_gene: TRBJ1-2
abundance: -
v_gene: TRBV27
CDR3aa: CASSLYWGGGYTF

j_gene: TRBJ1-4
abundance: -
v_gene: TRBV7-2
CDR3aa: CASSPQGVHEKLFF

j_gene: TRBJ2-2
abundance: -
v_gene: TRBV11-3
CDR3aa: CASSFRAGTGELFF

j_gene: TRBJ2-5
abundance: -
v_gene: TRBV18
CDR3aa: CASSPSTQETQYF

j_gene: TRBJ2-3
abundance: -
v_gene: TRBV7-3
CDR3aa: CASSLMGALGDTQYF

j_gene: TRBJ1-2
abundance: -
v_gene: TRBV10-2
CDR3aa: CASSEPGTGQGYTF

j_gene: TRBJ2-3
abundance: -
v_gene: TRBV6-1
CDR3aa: CASSEVGASDTQYF

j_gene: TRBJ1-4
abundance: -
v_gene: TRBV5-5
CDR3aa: CASSSRPGQGIFNEKLFF

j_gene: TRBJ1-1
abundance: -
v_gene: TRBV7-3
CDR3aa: CASSLTGSKITEAFF

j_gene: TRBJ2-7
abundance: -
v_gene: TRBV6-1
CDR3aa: CASRRQATTYEQYF

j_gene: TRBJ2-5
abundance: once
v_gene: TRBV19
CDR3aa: CASSITGVETQYF

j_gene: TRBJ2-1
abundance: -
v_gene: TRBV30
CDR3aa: CAWSVGAGGYNEQFF

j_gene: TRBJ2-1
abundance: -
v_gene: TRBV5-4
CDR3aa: CASSLPPWRGASYNEQFF

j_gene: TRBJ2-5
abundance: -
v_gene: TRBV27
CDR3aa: CASSLLSGGIRETQYF

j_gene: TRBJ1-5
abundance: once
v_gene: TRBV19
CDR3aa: CASSTGTGNQPQHF

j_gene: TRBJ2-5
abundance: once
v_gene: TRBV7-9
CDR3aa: CASSRTGNLGETQYF

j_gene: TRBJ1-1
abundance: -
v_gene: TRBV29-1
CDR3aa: CSVRQYQGAEAFF

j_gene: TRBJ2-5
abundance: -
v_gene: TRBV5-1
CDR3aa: CASSFVREGGETQYF

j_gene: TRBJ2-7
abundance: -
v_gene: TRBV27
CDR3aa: CASSLLGQVGEQYF

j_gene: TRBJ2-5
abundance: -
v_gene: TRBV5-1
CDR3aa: CASSLSPSGGQETQYF

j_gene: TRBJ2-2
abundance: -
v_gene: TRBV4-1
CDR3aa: CASSLVFLAGGPRTGELFF

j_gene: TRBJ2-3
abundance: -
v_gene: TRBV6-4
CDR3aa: CASSGGAGLAGVDTQYF

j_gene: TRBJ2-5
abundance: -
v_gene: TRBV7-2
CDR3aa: CASSLGAGSPETQYF

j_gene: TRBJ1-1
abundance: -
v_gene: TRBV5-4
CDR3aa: CASSLHTGSTEAFF

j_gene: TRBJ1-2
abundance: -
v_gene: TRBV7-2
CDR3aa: CASSRRTGGDDGYTF

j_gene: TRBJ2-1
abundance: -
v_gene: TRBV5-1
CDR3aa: CASSLTQGGHEQFF

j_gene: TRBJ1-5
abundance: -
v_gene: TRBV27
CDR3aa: CASGKVGAGNQPQHF

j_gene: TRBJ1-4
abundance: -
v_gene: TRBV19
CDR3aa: CASREVGQGYGKLFF

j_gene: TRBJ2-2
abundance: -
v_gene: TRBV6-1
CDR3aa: CASRRGGENTGELFF